Listed below are T cell receptor beta chains from one sample, sequenced in a study of blood T cells in healthy people across ages. MiXCR was run by TCRdb on the 5' RACE reads, yielding one entry per CDR3 protein. This table holds about a million distinct CDR3 sequences, around 49% found once. What was sequenced was blood. The receptor source for this set is a man aged 30 to 45 in good health. Both conserved end residues are part of each CDR3. A D gene is named only where the DNA matches it firmly. The size of a clone is reported for some rows only, either as once, few or many, or as a class for expanded clones.

>NA|NA|TRBJ2-1|TRBV5-1
CASSLWLQAEGNEQFF
TGCGCCAGCAGCTTGTGGCTCCAGGCAGAGGGCAATGAGCAGTTCTTC
>TRBD1|NA|TRBJ2-7|TRBV4-3
CASSQDRQGDYEQYF
TGCGCCAGCAGCCAAGATCGGCAGGGGGACTACGAGCAGTACTTC
>NA|NA|TRBJ1-2|TRBV6-5
CASSYSMATNYGYTF
TGTGCCAGCAGTTACTCGATGGCCACTAACTATGGCTACACCTTC
>NA|NA|TRBJ1-5|TRBV27
CASSLSRRALRPQHF
TGTGCCAGCAGTTTATCGAGGAGGGCCCTCAGGCCCCAGCATTTT
>TRBD1|few|TRBJ1-2|TRBV4-1
CASSQAGTGGYGYTF
TGCGCCAGCAGCCAAGCCGGGACAGGGGGCTATGGCTACACCTTC
>NA|many|TRBJ2-7|TRBV29-1
CSAGPSYEQYF
TGCAGCGCTGGACCATCCTACGAGCAGTACTTC
>NA|NA|TRBJ1-1|TRBV6-2/TRBV6-3
CASSPLGGVEFFTEAFF
TGTGCCAGCAGTCCTCTTGGCGGGGTTGAGTTTTTCACTGAAGCTTTCTTT
>TRBD1|NA|TRBJ1-2|TRBV10-2
CASTNRGSQGYTF
TGCGCCAGCACGAACAGGGGATCTCAGGGCTACACCTTC
>NA|NA|TRBJ1-2|TRBV9
CASSETGKGYGYTF
TGTGCCAGCAGCGAAACCGGGAAGGGATATGGCTACACCTTC
>TRBD2|NA|TRBJ2-3|TRBV28
CASSLTAGERTDTQYF
TGTGCCAGCAGTTTAACGGCGGGGGAGCGCACAGATACGCAGTATTTT
>TRBD1|NA|TRBJ1-2|TRBV2
CASSDFGTGANYGYTF
TGTGCCAGCAGTGACTTCGGGACAGGGGCGAACTATGGCTACACCTTC
>NA|NA|TRBJ2-1|TRBV6-2/TRBV6-3
CASTKGGGLITSDEQFF
TGTGCCAGCACCAAGGGGGGAGGGCTCATAACATCCGATGAGCAGTTCTTC
>NA|once|TRBJ1-6|TRBV12-3/TRBV12-4
CASSRRGYSPLHF
TGTGCCAGCAGCAGACGGGGGTATTCACCCCTCCACTTT
>NA|NA|TRBJ2-1|TRBV5-4
CASSGGTGRESYNEQFF
TGTGCCAGCAGCGGTGGAACGGGACGGGAATCCTACAATGAGCAGTTCTTC
>TRBD1|NA|TRBJ2-7|TRBV4-2
CASSQDEGGTSSYNEQYF
TGTGCCAGCAGCCAAGATGAAGGGGGCACGAGCTCCTACAATGAGCAGTACTTC
>TRBD2|NA|TRBJ2-5|TRBV12-3/TRBV12-4
CAISSGGGETQYF
TGTGCCATTTCTAGCGGGGGTGGGGAGACCCAGTACTTC
>NA|NA|TRBJ1-4|TRBV6-2/TRBV6-3
CASSYSRGGENEKLFF
TGTGCCAGCAGTTACAGCAGGGGTGGAGAGAATGAAAAACTGTTTTTT
>NA|NA|TRBJ1-3|TRBV5-5
CASSLDQQRYSGNTIYF
TGTGCCAGCAGCTTGGATCAGCAACGCTACTCTGGAAACACCATATATTTT
>NA|NA|TRBJ1-6|TRBV6-5
CASSFREVNSPLHF
TGTGCCAGCAGTTTCAGGGAGGTCAATTCACCCCTCCACTTT
>NA|few|TRBJ2-3|TRBV11-1
CASSPSPPHTQYF
TGTGCCAGCAGCCCCAGCCCTCCCCATACGCAGTATTTT
>NA|NA|TRBJ1-3|TRBV20-1
CSAPVASGYTIYF
TGCAGTGCCCCGGTGGCTTCTGGATACACCATATATTTT
>TRBD1|once|TRBJ1-6|TRBV28
CASSLQGLGSPLHF
TGTGCCAGCAGTCTACAGGGGCTAGGATCACCCCTCCACTTT
>TRBD1|NA|TRBJ2-7|TRBV5-5
CASSSTGQGYYEQYF
TGTGCCAGCAGCTCCACTGGACAGGGATACTACGAGCAGTACTTC
>TRBD1|NA|TRBJ2-7|TRBV29-1
CSVVRQGYSGEQYF
TGCAGCGTTGTACGACAGGGCTATTCCGGCGAGCAGTACTTC
>TRBD2|NA|TRBJ2-3|TRBV7-2
CASSLGNSGVSTDTQYF
TGTGCCAGCAGCTTAGGAAATAGCGGGGTTAGCACAGATACGCAGTATTTT
>NA|NA|TRBJ1-1|TRBV20-1
CSASQGRLMNTEAFF
TGCAGTGCTAGTCAGGGCAGACTAATGAACACTGAAGCTTTCTTT